This T cell receptor beta chain came from a study of CD8+CD57+ T cells in acquired aplastic anemia (dated 2018 in TCRdb). Study-wide context: DNA extracted from sorted CD4+ and CD8+ cells had a mean of around 3 ug, with a range of roughly 0.19 to 27.4 ug. CD8+CD57+ expansion was defined as a frequency above the mean frequency observed in healthy subjects. Overall results and qualifications from the work: Between patients and healthy controls, no significant difference in CD8+ Simpson's diversity was found (P=0.060). Nearly 30 CD8+ CDR3 sequences were found in both patients and controls but appeared to be highly expressed in patients and within the immunodominant clones of the patients.

TCR beta VDJ combination and CDR3 sequence profiling used genomic DNA as the template. TCR repertoire sequencing was run on an Illumina HiSeq 2000. The published analysis was carried out like this. TRBV/TRBJ rearrangement plots, CDR3 size and DJ length profiles, and Simpson's diversity index were used to assess repertoires. The immunodominant clone was defined as the most abundant DNA sequence in deep sequencing data. CDR3 amino acid sequences were checked for sharing across subjects and were also compared against the VDJdb database and published repertoires. TCRdb took the public reads, trimmed them with fastp at Q25, ran MiXCR for clone calling and kept in-frame beta chains. Every entry covers one CDR3 protein and lists the most common genes and DNA from its rows. TCRdb's processing, not the authors', yielded these V and J calls. This sample comprises 450,000 to 600,000 distinct CDR3 sequences, around 30% of them detected only once. In total, the top ten clones hold less than 0.85% of the sample.

As concerns this clonotype: It lacks a known antigen. The record has no base qualities; no much larger clone is one base away.

The germline V gene yields MNHNS for CDR1 and SASEGT for CDR2. Ends trimmed: V by 6 bases, J by 7 bases; bases unmatched to a gene: 5. The CDR3 goes from the cysteine to the phenylalanine over 14 residues. Kept here is only the CDR3 DNA, which spans 42 bases and is read in frame from base 1. Flow cytometry had shown CD8+CD57+ cell expansion in the patients selected for sequencing. Severe acquired aplastic anemia was diagnosed in all patients according to International Study of Aplastic Anemia and Agranulocytosis and Camitta criteria. No patient had received any therapy when blood was sampled. The study deep-sequenced TCR repertoires of sorted CD4+ and CD8+ blood T cells from severe aplastic anemia patients and healthy subjects. Patients were enrolled in the USA under clinicaltrials.gov protocols 00001620, 01623167, 00001397, 00071045, 00081523 and 00961064. Ficoll-Paque density gradient centrifugation was used to isolate peripheral blood mononuclear cells. Before DNA was extracted, CD4+ and CD8+ T cells were sorted using either FACS or magnetic beads.

This clonotype was obtained from a human donor with aplastic anemia. Sequenced: sorted CD4+, CD8+, or CD8+CD57+ T cells (not recorded which) from PBMCs. The V and J genes are TRBV6-1 and TRBJ1-5, and TRBD1 aligns with 11 junction nucleotides. The CDR3 region reads CASSKDRGHQPQHF. The DNA sequence reads TGTGCCAGCAGCAAGGACAGGGGGCACCAGCCCCAGCATTTT.